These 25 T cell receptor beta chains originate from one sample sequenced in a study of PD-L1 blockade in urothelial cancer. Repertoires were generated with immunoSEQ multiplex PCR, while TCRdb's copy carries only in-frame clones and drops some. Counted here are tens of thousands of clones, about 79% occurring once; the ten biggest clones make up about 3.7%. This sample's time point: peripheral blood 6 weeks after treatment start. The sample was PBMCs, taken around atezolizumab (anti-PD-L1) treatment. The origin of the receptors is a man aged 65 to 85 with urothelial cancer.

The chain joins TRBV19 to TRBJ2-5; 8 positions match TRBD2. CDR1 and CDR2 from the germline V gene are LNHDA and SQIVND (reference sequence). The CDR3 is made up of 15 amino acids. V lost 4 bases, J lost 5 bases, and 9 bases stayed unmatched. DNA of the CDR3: TGTGCCAGTAGTAGTTCTAGCGGGTGGGGGGAGACCCAGTACTTC. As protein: CASSSSSGWGETQYF.

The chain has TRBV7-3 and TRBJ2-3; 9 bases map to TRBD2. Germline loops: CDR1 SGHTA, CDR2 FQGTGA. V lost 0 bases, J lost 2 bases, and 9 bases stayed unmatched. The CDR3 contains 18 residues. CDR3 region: CASSLTPVRGRATDTQYF. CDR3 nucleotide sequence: TGTGCCAGCAGCTTAACGCCGGTCCGCGGGAGGGCCACAGATACGCAGTATTTT.

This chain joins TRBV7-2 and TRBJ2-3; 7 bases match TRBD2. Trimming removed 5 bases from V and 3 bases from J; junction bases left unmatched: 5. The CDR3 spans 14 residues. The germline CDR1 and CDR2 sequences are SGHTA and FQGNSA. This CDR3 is CASSPAGVTDTQYF. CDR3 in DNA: TGTGCCAGCAGCCCGGCGGGGGTTACAGATACGCAGTATTTT.

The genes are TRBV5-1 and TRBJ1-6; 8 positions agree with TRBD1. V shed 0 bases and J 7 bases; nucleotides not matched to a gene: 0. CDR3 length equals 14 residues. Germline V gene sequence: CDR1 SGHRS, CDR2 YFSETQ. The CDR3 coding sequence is TGCGCCAGCAGCTTGGGGACAGGGAATTCACCCCTCCACTTT. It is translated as CASSLGTGNSPLHF.

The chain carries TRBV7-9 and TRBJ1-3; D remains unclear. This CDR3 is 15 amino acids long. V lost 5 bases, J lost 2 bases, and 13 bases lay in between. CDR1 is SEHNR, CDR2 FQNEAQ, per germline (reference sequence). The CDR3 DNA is TGTGCCAGCAGCCCCCATTACGGGGCTGGAAACACCATATATTTT. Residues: CASSPHYGAGNTIYF.

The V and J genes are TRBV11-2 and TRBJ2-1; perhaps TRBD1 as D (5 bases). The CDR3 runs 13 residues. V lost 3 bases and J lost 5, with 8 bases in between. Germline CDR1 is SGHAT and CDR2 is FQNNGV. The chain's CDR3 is CASSFQGNNEQFF. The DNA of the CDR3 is TGTGCCAGCAGCTTTCAGGGTAACAATGAGCAGTTCTTC.

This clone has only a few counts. CDR3 loop: CASRSGGPEQYF. DNA for the CDR3: TGTGCCAGCAGATCTGGAGGGCCCGAGCAGTACTTC. V is TRBV13 and J is TRBJ2-7; TRBD2 is a possible D gene (6 bases). CDR1 is PRHDT, CDR2 FYEKMQ, per germline (reference sequence). This CDR3 spans 12 amino acids. Deletions cut 6 bases from V and 6 bases from J, with 12 bases between.

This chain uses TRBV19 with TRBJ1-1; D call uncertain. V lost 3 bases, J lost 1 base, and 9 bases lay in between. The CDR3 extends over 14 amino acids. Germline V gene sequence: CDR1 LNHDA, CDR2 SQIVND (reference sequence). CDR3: CASSISAGNTEAFF. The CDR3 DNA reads TGTGCCAGTAGTATTTCCGCCGGGAACACTGAAGCTTTCTTT.

CDR3 residues: CASSNYRDSNTEAFF. CDR3 nucleotides: TGTGCCAGCAGCAATTACCGGGACAGTAACACTGAAGCTTTCTTT. The chain carries TRBV7-9 and TRBJ1-1; 7 bases are a match to TRBD1. With V trimmed by 5 bases and J by 2 bases, 8 bases remained unmatched. The germline gives CDR1 SEHNR, CDR2 FQNEAQ (reference sequence). The CDR3 runs 15 residues.

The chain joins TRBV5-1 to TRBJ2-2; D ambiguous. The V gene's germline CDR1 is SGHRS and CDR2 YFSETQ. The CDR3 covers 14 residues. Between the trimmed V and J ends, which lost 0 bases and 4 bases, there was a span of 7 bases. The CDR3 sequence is CASSLGGGTGELFF. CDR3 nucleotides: TGCGCCAGCAGCTTGGGTGGCGGCACCGGGGAGCTGTTTTTT.

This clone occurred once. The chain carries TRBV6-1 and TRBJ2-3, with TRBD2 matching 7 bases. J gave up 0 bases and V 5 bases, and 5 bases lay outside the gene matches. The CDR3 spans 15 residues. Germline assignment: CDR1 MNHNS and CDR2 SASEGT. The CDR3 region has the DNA TGTGCCAGCAGTCCGCGGGGGACTAGCACAGATACGCAGTATTTT. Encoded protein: CASSPRGTSTDTQYF.

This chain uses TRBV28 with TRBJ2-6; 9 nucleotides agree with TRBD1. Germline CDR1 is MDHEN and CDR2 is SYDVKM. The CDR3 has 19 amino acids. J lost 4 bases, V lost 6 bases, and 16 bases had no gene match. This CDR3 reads CASSSNPGQGTLGANVLTF. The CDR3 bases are TGTGCCAGCAGCTCAAATCCGGGACAGGGTACTCTCGGGGCCAACGTCCTGACTTTC.

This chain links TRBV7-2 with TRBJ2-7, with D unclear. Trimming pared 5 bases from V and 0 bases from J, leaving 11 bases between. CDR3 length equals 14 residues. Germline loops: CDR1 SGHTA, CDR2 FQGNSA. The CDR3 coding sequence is TGTGCCAGCAGCCAAGACTTCAGCTCCTACGAGCAGTACTTC. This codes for CASSQDFSSYEQYF.

CDR3 in amino acids: CASSLSSGTSGSLGKRGTQYF. The CDR3 DNA follows: TGCGCCAGCAGCCTCTCCTCCGGGACTAGCGGGAGTTTGGGTAAACGGGGTACGCAGTATTTT. The genes are TRBV4-1 and TRBJ2-3; 14 nucleotides agree with TRBD2. Germline-derived CDR1 and CDR2 are MGHRA and YSYEKL. CDR3 length: 21 amino acids. J was trimmed by 8 bases and V by 4 bases; bases with no gene match: 23.

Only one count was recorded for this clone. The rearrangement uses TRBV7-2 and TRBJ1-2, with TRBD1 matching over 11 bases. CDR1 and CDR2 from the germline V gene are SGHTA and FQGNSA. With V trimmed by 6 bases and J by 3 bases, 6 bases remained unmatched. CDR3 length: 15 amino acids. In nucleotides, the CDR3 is TGTGCCAGCAGGCGGGACAGGGGGGAGTACTATGGCTACACCTTC. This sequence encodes CASRRDRGEYYGYTF.

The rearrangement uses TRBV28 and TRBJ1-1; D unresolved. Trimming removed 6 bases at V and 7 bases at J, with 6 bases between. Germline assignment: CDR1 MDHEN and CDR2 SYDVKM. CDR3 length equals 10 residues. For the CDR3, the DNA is TGTGCCAGCAGGCGAGTTGAAGCTTTCTTT. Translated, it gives CASRRVEAFF.

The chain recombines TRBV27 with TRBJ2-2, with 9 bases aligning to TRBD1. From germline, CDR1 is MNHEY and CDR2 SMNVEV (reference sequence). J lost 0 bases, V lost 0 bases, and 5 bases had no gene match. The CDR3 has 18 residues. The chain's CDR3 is CASSLSKGQGTNTGELFF. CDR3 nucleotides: TGTGCCAGCAGTTTATCGAAAGGACAGGGGACGAACACCGGGGAGCTGTTTTTT.

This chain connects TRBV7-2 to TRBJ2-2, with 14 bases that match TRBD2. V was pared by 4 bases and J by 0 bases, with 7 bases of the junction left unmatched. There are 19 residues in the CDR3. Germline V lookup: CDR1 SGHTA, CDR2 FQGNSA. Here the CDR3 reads CASSSRTSGGPTNTGELFF. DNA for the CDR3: TGTGCCAGCAGCTCCAGGACTAGCGGGGGGCCCACGAACACCGGGGAGCTGTTTTTT.

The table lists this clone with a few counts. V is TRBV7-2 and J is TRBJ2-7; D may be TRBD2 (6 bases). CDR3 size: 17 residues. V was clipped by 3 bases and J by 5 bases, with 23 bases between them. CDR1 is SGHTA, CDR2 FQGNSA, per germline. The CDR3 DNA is TGTGCCAGCAGCTTTCGACTTGGGACTGGCGCGGACCACGAGCAGTACTTC. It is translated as CASSFRLGTGADHEQYF.

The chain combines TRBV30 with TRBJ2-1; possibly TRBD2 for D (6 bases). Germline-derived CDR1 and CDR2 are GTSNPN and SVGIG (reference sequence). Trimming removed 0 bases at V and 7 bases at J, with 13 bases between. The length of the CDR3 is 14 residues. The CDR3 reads CAWSVLGGTNEQFF. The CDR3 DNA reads TGTGCCTGGAGTGTACTGGGAGGTACGAATGAGCAGTTCTTC.

CDR3 in DNA: TGTGCCAGCAGCTACGGGGGGGAACGCCAAGAGACCCAGTACTTC. It specifies CASSYGGERQETQYF. The chain is built from TRBV7-9 and TRBJ2-5, with 8 bases matching TRBD2. The CDR3 contains 15 residues. With 4 bases clipped from V and 1 base from J, the junction kept 5 bases outside the gene matches. Germline V gene data show CDR1 as SEHNR and CDR2 as FQNEAQ (reference sequence).

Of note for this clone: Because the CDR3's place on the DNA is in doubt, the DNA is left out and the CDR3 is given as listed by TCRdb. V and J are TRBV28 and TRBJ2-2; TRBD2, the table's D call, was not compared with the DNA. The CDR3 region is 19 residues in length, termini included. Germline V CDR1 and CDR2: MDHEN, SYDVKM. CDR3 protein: CASPRGLAGVIRTPGSCFF.

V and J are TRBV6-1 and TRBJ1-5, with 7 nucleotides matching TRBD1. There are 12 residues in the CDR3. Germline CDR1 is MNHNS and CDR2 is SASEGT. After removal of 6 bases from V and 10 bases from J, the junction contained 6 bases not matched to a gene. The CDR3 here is CASRERTGPQHF. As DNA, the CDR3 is TGTGCCAGCAGAGAAAGGACAGGCCCCCAGCATTTT.

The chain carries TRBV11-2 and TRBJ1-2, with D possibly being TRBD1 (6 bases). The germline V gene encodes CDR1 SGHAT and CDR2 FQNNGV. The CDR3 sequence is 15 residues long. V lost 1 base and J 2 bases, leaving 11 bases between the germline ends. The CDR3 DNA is TGTGCCAGCAGCTTAGCGCACGGGACAAACTATGGCTACACCTTC. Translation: CASSLAHGTNYGYTF.

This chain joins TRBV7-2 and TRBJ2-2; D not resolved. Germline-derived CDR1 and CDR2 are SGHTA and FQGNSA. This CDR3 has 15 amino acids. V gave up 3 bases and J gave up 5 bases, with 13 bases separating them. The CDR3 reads CASSLDSSGTGELFF. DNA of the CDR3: TGTGCCAGCAGCTTGGATAGCTCTGGGACCGGGGAGCTGTTTTTT. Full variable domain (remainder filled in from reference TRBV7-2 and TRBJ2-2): GAGVSQSPSNKVTEKGKDVELRCDPISGHTALYWYRQSLGQGLEFLIYFQGNSAPDKSGLPSDRFSAERTGGSVSTLTIQRTQQEDSAVYLCASSLDSSGTGELFFGEGSRLTVL.